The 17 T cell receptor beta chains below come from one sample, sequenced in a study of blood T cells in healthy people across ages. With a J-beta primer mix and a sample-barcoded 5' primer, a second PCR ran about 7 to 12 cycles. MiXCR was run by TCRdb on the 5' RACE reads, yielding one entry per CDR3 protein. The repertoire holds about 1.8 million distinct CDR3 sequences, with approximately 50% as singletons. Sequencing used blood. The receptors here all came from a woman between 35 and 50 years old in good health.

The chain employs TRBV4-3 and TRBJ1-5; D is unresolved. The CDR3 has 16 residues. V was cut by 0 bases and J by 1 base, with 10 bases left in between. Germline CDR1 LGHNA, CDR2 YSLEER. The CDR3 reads CASSQDYPSSNQPQHF. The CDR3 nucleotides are TGCGCCAGCAGCCAAGATTACCCATCAAGCAATCAGCCCCAGCATTTT.

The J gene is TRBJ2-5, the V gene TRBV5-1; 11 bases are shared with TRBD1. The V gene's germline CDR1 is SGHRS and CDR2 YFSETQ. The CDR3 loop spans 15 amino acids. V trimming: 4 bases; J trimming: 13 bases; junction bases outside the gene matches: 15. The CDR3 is CASSAGQGAVYERYF. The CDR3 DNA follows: TGCGCCAGCAGCGCTGGACAGGGGGCTGTCTATGAGCGGTACTTC.

The CDR3 here is CASSSDSSNFKEQYF. CDR3 in DNA: TGCGCCAGCAGCTCTGACTCGAGCAACTTCAAGGAGCAGTACTTC. The J gene is TRBJ2-7, the V gene TRBV5-1, with unresolved D. Trimming took 3 bases from V and 7 from J, leaving 20 bases between them. The CDR3 has 15 residues. CDR1 is SGHRS and CDR2 is YFSETQ in the germline V gene.

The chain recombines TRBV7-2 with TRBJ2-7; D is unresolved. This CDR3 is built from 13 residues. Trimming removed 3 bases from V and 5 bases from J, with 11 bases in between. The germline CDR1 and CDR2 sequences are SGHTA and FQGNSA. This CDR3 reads CASSLRPFNEQYF. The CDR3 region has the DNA TGTGCCAGCAGCTTGCGACCCTTTAACGAGCAGTACTTC.

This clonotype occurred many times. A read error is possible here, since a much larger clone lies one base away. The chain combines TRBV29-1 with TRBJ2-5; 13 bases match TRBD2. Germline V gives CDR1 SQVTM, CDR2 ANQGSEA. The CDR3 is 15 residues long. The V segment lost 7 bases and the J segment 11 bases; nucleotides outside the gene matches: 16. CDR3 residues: CSAEGTSGDNNEQYF. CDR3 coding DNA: TGCAGCGCCGAAGGGACTAGCGGGGATAACAATGAGCAGTACTTC.

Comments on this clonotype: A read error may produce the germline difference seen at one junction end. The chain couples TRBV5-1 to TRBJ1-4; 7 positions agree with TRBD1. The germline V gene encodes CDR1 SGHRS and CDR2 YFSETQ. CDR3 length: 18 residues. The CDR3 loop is CASSSGTVEAPTSEKLFF. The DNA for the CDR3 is TGCGCCAGCAGCTCCGGGACAGTTGAGGCACCAACTAGTGAAAAACTGTTTTTT.

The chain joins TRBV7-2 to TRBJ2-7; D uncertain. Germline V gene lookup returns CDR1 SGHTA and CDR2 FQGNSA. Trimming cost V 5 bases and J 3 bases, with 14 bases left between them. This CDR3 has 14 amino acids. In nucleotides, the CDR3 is TGTGCCAGCAGCGCCAGTCTTCTTCACTACGAGCAGTACTTC. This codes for CASSASLLHYEQYF.

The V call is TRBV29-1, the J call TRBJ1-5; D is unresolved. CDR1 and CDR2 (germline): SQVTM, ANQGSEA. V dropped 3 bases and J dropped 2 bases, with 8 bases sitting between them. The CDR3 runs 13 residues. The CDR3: CSVDPGRNQPQHF. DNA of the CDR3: TGCAGCGTTGACCCGGGTCGCAATCAGCCCCAGCATTTT.

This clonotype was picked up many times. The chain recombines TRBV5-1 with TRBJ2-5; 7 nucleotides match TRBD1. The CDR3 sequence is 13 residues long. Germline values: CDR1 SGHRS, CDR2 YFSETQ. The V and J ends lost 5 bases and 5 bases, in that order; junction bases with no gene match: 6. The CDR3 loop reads CASRTGSGETQYF. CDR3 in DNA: TGCGCCAGCAGGACAGGGTCGGGGGAGACCCAGTACTTC.

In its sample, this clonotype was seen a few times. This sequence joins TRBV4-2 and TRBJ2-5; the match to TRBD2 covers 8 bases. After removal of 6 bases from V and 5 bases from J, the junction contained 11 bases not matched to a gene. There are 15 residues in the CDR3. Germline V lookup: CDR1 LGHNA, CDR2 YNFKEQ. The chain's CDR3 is CASRPLGLADETQYF. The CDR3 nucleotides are TGTGCCAGCAGACCCCTTGGACTAGCCGATGAGACCCAGTACTTC.

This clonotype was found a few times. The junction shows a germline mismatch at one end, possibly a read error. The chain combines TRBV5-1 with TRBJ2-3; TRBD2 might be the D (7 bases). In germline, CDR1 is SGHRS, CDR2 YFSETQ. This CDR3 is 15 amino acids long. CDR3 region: CASSLGGDHTDTQYF. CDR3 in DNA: TGTGCCAGCAGCTTAGGGGGGGACCACACAGATACGCAGTATTTT.

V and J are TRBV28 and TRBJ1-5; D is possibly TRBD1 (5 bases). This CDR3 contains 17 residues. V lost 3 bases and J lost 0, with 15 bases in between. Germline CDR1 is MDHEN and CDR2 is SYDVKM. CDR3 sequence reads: CASSFPGLRYSNQPQHF. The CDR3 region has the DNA TGTGCCAGCAGTTTTCCGGGACTGAGATATAGCAATCAGCCCCAGCATTTT.

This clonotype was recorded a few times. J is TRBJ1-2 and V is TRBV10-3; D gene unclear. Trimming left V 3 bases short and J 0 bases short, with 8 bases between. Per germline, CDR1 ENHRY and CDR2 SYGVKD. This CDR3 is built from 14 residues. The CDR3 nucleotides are TGTGCCATCAGTGAAGTCAGTTCTAACTATGGCTACACCTTC. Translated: CAISEVSSNYGYTF.

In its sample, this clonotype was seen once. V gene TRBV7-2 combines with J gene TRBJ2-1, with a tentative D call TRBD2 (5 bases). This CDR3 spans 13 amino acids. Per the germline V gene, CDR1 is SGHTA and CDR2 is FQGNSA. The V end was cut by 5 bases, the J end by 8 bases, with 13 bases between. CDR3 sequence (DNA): TGTGCCAGCAGCCCCCTAGCCGCCGATGAGCAGTTCTTC. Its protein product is CASSPLAADEQFF.

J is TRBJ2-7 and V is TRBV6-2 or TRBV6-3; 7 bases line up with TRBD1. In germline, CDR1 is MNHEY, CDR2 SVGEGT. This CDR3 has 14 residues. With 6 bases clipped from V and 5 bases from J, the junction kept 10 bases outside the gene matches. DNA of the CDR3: TGTGCCAGCAGACCTCCCGGGACAGCTAACGAGCAGTACTTC. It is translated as CASRPPGTANEQYF.

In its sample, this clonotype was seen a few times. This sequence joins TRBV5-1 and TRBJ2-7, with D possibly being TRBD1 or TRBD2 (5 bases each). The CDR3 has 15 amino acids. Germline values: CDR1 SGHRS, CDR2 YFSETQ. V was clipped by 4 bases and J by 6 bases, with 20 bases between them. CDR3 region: CASSISGTALGEQYF. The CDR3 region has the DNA TGCGCCAGCAGCATTTCCGGGACCGCCCTGGGCGAGCAGTACTTC.

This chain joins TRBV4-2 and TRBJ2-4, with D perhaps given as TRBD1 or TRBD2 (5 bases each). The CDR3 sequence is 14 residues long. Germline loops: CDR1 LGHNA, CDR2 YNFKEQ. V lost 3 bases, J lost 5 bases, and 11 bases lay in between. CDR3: CASSQGDGQNIQYF. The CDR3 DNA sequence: TGTGCCAGCAGCCAGGGGGATGGACAAAACATTCAGTACTTC.